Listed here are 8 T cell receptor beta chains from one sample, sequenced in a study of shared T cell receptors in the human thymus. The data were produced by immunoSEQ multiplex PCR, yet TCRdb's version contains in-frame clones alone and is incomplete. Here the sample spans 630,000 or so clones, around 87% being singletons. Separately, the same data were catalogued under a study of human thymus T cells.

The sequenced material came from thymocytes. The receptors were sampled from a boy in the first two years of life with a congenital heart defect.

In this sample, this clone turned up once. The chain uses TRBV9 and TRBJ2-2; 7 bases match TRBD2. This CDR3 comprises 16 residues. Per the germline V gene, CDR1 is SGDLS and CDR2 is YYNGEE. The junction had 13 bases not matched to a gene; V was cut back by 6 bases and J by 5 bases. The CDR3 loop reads CASTPRGSPRTGELFF. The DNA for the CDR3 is TGTGCCAGCACCCCTCGCGGGAGCCCGAGGACCGGGGAGCTGTTTTTT.

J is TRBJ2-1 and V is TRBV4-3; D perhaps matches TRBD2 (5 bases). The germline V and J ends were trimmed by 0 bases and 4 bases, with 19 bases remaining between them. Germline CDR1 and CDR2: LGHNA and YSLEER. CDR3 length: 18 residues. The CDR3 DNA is TGCGCCAGCAGCCAAGACGATACTTGGATGAGGGAATACAATGAGCAGTTCTTC. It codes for CASSQDDTWMREYNEQFF.

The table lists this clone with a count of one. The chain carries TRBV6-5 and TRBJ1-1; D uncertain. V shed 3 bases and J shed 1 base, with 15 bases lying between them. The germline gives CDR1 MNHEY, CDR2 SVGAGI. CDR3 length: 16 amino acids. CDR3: CASSYRAWRWNTEAFF. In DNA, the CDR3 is TGTGCCAGCAGTTATAGGGCGTGGAGGTGGAACACTGAAGCTTTCTTT.

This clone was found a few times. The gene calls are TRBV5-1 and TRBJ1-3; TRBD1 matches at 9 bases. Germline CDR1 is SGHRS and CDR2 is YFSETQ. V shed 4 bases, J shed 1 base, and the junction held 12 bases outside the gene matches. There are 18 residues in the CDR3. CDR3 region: CASSPGGQGWLSGNTIYF. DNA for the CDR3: TGCGCCAGCAGCCCCGGGGGACAGGGCTGGTTATCTGGAAACACCATATATTTT. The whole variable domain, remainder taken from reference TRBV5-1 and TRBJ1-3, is KAGVTQTPRYLIKTRGQQVTLSCSPISGHRSVSWYQQTPGQGLQFLFEYFSETQRNKGNFPGRFSGRQFSNSRSEMNVSTLELGDSALYLCASSPGGQGWLSGNTIYFGEGSWLTVV.

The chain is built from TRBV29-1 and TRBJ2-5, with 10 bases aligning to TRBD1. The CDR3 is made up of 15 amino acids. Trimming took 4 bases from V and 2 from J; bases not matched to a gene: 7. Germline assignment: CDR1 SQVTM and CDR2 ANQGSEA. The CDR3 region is CSVAKTDRGQETQYF. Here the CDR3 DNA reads TGCAGCGTTGCCAAAACGGACAGGGGGCAAGAGACCCAGTACTTC.

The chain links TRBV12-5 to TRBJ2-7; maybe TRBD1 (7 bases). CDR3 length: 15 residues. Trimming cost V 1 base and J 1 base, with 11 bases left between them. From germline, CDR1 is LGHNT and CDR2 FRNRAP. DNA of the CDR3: TGTGCTAGTGGTTTGGGGAGGGGGCGATCCTACGAGCAGTACTTC. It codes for CASGLGRGRSYEQYF.

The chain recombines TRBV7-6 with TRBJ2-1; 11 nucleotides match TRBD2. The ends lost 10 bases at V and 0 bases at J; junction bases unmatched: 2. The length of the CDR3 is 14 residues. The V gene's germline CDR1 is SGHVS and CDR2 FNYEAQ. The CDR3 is CATSGGSSYNEQFF. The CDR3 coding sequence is TGTGCCACTAGCGGGGGGAGCTCCTACAATGAGCAGTTCTTC. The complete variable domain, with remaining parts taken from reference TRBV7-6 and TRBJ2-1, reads GAGVSQSPRYKVTKRGQDVALRCDPISGHVSLYWYRQALGQGPEFLTYFNYEAQQDKSGLPNDRFSAERPEGSISTLTIQRTEQRDSAMYRCATSGGSSYNEQFFGPGTRLTVL.

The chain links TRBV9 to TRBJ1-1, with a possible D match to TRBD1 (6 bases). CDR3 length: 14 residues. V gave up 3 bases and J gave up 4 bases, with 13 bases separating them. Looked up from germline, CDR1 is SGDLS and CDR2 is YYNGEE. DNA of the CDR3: TGTGCCAGCAGCGCCGAGGGGGGGGGCACTGAAGCTTTCTTT. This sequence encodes CASSAEGGGTEAFF. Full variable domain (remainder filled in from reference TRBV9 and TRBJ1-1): DSGVTQTPKHLITATGQRVTLRCSPRSGDLSVYWYQQSLDQGLQFLIQYYNGEERAKGNILERFSAQQFPDLHSELNLSSLELGDSALYFCASSAEGGGTEAFFGQGTRLTVV.